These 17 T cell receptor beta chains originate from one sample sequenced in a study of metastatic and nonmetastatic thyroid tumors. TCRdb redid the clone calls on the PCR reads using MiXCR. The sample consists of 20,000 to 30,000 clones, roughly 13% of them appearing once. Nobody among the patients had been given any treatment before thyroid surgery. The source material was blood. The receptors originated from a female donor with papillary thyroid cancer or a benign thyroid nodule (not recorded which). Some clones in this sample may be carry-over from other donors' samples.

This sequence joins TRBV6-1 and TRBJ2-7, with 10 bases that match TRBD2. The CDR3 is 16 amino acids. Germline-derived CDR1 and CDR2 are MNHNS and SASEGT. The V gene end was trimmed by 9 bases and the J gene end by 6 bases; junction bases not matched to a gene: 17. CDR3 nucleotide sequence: TGTGCCAGTAGAAGGGCAGCTAGCGGGAGTAGGGGCGAGCAGTACTTC. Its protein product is CASRRAASGSRGEQYF.

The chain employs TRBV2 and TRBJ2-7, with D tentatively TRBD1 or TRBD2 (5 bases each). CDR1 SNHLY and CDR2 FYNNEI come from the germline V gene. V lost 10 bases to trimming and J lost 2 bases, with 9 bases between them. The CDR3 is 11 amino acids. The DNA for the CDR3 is TGTGCCACCGGGACGACCTACGAGCAGTACTTC. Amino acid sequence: CATGTTYEQYF.

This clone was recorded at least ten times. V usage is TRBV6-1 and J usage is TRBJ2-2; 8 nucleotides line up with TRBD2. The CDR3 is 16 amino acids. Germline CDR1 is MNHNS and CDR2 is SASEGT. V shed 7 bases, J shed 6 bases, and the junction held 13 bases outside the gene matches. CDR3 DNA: TGTGCCAGCACATCAGAGGGGACTAGTGTCCCCGGGGAGCTGTTTTTT. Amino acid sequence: CASTSEGTSVPGELFF.

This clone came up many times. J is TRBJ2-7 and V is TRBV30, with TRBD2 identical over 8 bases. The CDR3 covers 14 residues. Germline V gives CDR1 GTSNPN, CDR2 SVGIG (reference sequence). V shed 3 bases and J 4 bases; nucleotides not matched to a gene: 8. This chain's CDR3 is CAWRVPGLGYEQYF. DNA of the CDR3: TGTGCCTGGAGGGTACCGGGACTAGGATACGAGCAGTACTTC.

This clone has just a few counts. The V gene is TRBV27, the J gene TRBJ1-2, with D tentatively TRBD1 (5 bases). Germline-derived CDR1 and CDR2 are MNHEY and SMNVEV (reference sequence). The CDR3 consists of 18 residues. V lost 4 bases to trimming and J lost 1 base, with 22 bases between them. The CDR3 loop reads CASSSIGVLGVDNYGYTF. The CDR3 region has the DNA TGTGCCAGCAGTTCCATAGGGGTTCTTGGGGTGGATAACTATGGCTACACCTTC.

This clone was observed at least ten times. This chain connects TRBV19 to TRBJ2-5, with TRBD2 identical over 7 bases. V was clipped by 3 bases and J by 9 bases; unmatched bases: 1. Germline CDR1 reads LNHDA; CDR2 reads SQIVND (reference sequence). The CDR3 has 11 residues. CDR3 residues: CASSMGGAQYF. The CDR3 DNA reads TGTGCCAGTAGTATGGGAGGGGCCCAGTACTTC.

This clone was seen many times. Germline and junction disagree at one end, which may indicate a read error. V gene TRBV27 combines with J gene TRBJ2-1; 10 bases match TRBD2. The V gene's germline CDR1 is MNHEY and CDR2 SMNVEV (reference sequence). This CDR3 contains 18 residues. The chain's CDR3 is CASSLRPRTSGFYNERFF. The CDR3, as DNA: TGTGCCAGCAGTTTAAGACCCCGGACTAGCGGTTTCTACAATGAGCGGTTCTTC.

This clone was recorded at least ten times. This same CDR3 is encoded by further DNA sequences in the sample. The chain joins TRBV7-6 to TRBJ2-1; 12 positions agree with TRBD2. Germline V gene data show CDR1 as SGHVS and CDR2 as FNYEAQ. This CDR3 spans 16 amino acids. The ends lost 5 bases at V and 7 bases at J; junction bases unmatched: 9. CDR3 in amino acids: CASSRRLAGDRNEQFF. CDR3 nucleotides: TGTGCCAGCAGCCGAAGACTAGCGGGAGATCGGAATGAGCAGTTCTTC.

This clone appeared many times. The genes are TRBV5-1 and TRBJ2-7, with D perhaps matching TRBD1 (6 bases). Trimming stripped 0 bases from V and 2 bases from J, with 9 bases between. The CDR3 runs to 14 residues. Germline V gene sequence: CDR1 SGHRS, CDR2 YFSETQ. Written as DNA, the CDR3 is TGCGCCAGCAGCTTGGAACAGGGTCCCTACGAGCAGTACTTC. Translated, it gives CASSLEQGPYEQYF.

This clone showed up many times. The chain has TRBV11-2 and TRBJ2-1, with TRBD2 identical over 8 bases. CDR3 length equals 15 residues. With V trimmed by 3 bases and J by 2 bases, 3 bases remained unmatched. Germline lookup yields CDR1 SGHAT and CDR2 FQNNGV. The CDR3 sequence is CASSLYSGTYNEQFF. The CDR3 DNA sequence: TGTGCCAGCAGCTTGTATAGCGGGACCTACAATGAGCAGTTCTTC.

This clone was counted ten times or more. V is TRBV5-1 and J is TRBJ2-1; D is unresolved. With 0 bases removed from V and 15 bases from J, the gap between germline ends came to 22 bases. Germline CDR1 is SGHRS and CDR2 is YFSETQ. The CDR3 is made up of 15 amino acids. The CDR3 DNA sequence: TGCGCCAGCAGCTTGGAAGGTTCCAGAAATGGTAGGATGTTCTTC. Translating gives CASSLEGSRNGRMFF. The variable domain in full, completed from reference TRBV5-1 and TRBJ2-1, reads KAGVTQTPRYLIKTRGQQVTLSCSPISGHRSVSWYQQTPGQGLQFLFEYFSETQRNKGNFPGRFSGRQFSNSRSEMNVSTLELGDSALYLCASSLEGSRNGRMFFGPGTRLTVL.

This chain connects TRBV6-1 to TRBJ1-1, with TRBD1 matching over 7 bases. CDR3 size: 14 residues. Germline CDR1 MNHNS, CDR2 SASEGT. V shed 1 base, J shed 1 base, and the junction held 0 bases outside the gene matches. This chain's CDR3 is CASSEGQGNTEAFF. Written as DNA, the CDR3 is TGTGCCAGCAGTGAAGGACAGGGGAACACTGAAGCTTTCTTT.

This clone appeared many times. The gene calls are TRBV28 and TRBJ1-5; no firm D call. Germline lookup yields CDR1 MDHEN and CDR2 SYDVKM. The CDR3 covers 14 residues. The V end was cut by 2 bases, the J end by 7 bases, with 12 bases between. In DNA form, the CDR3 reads TGTGCCAGCAGTTTAGTTGGAGAGGGCCAGCCCCAGCATTTT. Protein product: CASSLVGEGQPQHF.

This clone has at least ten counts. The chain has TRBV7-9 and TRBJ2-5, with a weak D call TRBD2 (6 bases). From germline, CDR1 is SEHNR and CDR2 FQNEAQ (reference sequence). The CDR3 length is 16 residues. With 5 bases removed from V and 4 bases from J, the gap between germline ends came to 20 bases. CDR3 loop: CASSPPLAFVRETQYF. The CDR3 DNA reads TGTGCCAGCAGCCCGCCCCTAGCGTTCGTCAGAGAGACCCAGTACTTC. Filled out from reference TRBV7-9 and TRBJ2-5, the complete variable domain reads DTGVSQNPRHKITKRGQNVTFRCDPISEHNRLYWYRQTLGQGPEFLTYFQNEAQLEKSRLLSDRFSAERPKGSFSTLEIQRTEQGDSAMYLCASSPPLAFVRETQYFGPGTRLLVL.

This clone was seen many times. CDR3 amino acids: CAISESGRYDTEAFF. The DNA of the CDR3 is TGTGCCATCAGTGAGTCTGGGAGATACGACACTGAAGCTTTCTTT. This rearrangement joins TRBV10-3 to TRBJ1-1; no definite D call. Germline assignment: CDR1 ENHRY and CDR2 SYGVKD. The CDR3 extends over 15 amino acids. V lost 0 bases, J lost 3 bases, and 11 bases lay in between.

The CDR3 DNA reads TGTGCCAGCAGCGACGGAACTATAGGGGGGGAGCAGTACTTC. Translated, it gives CASSDGTIGGEQYF. This rearrangement joins TRBV28 to TRBJ2-7; possibly TRBD1 or TRBD2 for D (6 bases each). Germline CDR1 MDHEN, CDR2 SYDVKM. Trimming took 6 bases from V and 7 from J, leaving 19 bases between them. This CDR3 is built from 14 residues. The full variable domain, with the rest looked up from reference TRBV28 and TRBJ2-7, is DVKVTQSSRYLVKRTGEKVFLECVQDMDHENMFWYRQDPGLGLRLIYFSYDVKMKEKGDIPEGYSVSREKKERFSLILESASTNQTSMYLCASSDGTIGGEQYFGPGTRLTVT.

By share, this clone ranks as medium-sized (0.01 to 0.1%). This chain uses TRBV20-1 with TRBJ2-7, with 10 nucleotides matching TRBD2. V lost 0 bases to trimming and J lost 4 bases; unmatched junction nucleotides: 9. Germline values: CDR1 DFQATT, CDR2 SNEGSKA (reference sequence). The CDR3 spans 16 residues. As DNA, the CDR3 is TGCAGTGCTAGAGATCCTAGCGGGAGAGTATCTTACGAGCAGTACTTC. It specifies CSARDPSGRVSYEQYF.